This TCR beta chain was captured by sequencing in a study of T-cell reconstitution after alpha-beta-depleted transplantation in children. This clonotype was detected a few times. A library of TCRbeta sequences, prepared with unique molecular identifiers, was generated. Using its own MiXCR run on the PCR reads, TCRdb lists one record per CDR3 protein. The sample yields a few hundred thousand distinct CDR3 sequences, around 10% seen once. This CDR3 spans 17 amino acids. Germline CDR1 reads LGHNA; CDR2 reads YNFKEQ. The germline V and J ends were trimmed by 4 bases and 4 bases, with 19 bases remaining between them.

This receptor was taken from a human donor who donated a stem cell graft to a child with acute lymphoblastic leukemia. The chain uses TRBV4-2 and TRBJ1-4, with D unresolved. Sequencing was performed on PBMCs from the stem cell graft donor, taken from the stem cell graft. For the CDR3, the DNA is TGTGCCAGCAGCCCGCGGGTGGGTAGGGCTTATAATGAAAAACTGTTTTTT. It codes for CASSPRVGRAYNEKLFF.